This T cell receptor (beta chain) comes out of a study of T cells in women clearing cervical HPV infection. Whole-study context: Controls' single incident HPV16 infection cleared within 12 months without precancer. Broader study findings: Richness plus V gene abundances separated cases from controls with AUC 0.65 to 0.85. Timing of associations relative to infection is unclear; T-cell subsets were not isolated.

Deletions cut 3 bases from V and 0 bases from J, with 5 bases between. Germline CDR1 reads LNHDA; CDR2 reads SQIVND (reference sequence). The CDR3 spans 13 residues. A remark on this clone: The antigen remains undetermined. The CDR3 extends 3 residues past the end of the read, so its final part is completed from the germline J gene.

Data came from immunoSEQ multiplex PCR; TCRdb stores just in-frame clones and leaves some out. The listing contains 40,000 or so clones. This TCR was recovered from a woman aged 18-69 years with a cervical HPV16 infection that either progressed to CIN3+ or cleared (not recorded which). This chain links TRBV19 with TRBJ2-5; D uncertain. Input material: blood buffy coat. The DNA read from the CDR3 is TGTGCCAGTAGTATGCGTAACCAAGAGACC. Its translation is CASSMRNQET. The entire CDR3 is CASSMRNQETQYF.